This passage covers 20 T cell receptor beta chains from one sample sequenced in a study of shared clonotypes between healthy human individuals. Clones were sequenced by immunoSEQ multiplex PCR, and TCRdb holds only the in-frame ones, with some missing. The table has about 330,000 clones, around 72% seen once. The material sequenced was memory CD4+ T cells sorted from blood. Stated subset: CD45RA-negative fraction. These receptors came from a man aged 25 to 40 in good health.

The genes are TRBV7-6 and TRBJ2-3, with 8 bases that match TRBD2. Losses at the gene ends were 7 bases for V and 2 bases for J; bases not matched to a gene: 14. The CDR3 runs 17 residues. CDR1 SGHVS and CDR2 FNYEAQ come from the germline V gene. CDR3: CASTLTAGGGDTDTQYF. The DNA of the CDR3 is TGTGCCAGCACCTTGACGGCGGGAGGTGGGGACACAGATACGCAGTATTTT.

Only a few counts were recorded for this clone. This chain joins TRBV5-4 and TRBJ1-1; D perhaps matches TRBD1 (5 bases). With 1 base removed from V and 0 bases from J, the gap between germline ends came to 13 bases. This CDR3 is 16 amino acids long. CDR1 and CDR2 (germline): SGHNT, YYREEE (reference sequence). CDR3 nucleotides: TGTGCCAGCAGCTTGTACGGTCCAGGGCTGAACACTGAAGCTTTCTTT. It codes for CASSLYGPGLNTEAFF.

In nucleotides, the CDR3 is TGTGCCAGCTGTTCCGGACTGATCTACGAGCAGTACTTC. The encoded protein is CASCSGLIYEQYF. The chain combines TRBV6-6 with TRBJ2-7, with D possibly being TRBD2 (5 bases). This CDR3 comprises 13 residues. Germline CDR1 MNHNY, CDR2 SVGAGI (reference sequence). The V end was cut by 8 bases, the J end by 3 bases, with 14 bases between.

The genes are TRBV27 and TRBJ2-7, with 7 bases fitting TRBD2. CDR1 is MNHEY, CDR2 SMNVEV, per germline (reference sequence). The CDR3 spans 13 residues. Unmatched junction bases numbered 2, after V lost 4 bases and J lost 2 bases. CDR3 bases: TGTGCCAGCAGTTCCGGACTAGCCTACGAGCAGTACTTC. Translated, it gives CASSSGLAYEQYF.

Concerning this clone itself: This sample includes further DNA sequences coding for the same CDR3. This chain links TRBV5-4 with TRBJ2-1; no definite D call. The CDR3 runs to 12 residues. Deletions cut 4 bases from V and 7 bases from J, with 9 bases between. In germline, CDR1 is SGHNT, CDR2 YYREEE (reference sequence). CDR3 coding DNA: TGTGCCAGCAGCATTGGAAGGAATGAGCAGTTCTTC. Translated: CASSIGRNEQFF.

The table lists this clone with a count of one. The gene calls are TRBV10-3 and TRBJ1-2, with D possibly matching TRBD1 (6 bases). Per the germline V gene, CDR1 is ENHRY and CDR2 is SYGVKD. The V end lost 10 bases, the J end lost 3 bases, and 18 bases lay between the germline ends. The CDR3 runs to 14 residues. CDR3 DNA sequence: TGTGCCACCCAGCGAGGGGGGTTTGACTATGGCTACACCTTC. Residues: CATQRGGFDYGYTF.

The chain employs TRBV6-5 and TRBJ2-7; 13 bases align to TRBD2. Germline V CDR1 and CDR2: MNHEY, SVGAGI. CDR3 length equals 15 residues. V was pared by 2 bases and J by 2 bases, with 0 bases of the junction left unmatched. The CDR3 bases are TGTGCCAGCAGTTACGGACTAGCGGGAGCCTACGAGCAGTACTTC. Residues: CASSYGLAGAYEQYF.

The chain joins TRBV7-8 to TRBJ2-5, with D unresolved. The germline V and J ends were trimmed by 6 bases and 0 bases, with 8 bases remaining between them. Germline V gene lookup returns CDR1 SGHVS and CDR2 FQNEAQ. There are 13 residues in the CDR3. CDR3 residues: CASRHFNQETQYF. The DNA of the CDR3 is TGTGCCAGCAGGCATTTTAACCAAGAGACCCAGTACTTC.

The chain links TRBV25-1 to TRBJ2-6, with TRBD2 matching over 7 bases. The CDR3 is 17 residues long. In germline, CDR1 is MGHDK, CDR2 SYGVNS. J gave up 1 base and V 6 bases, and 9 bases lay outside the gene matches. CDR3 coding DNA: TGTGCCAGCAGAAACTATGGGGGAGGGTCTGGGGCCAACGTCCTGACTTTC. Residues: CASRNYGGGSGANVLTF.

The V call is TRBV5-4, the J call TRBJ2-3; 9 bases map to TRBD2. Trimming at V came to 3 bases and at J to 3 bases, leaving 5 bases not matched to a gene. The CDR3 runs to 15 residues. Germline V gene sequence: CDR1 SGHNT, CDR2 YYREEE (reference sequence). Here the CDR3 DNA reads TGTGCCAGCAGCTATAGCGGGAGTAGGACAGATACGCAGTATTTT. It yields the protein CASSYSGSRTDTQYF.

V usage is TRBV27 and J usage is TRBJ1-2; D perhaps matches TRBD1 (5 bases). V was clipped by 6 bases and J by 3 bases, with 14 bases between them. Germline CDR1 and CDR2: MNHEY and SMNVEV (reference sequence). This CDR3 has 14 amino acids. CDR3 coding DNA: TGTGCCAGCAGAAGGGCGGGAGGGGACTATGGCTACACCTTC. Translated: CASRRAGGDYGYTF.

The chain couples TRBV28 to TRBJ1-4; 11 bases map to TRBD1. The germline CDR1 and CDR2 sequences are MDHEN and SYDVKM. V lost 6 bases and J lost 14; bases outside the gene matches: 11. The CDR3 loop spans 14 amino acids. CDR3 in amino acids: CASSLPGQGGFLFF. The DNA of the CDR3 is TGTGCCAGCAGCCTTCCGGGACAGGGGGGTTTTCTGTTTTTT.

CDR3 coding DNA: TGCGCCAGCAGCGTACTAGCGGGGTACCAAGAGACCCAGTACTTC. This gives the protein CASSVLAGYQETQYF. The chain links TRBV5-1 to TRBJ2-5; TRBD2 matches at 10 bases. From germline, CDR1 is SGHRS and CDR2 YFSETQ. Trimming cost V 4 bases and J 0 bases; bases outside gene matches: 3. The CDR3 is made up of 15 amino acids.

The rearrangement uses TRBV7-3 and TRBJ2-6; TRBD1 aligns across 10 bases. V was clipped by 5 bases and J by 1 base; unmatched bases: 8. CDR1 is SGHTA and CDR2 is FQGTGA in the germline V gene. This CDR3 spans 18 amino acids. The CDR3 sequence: CASSPQPGQGSGANVLTF. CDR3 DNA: TGTGCCAGCAGCCCTCAGCCGGGACAGGGGTCTGGGGCCAACGTCCTGACTTTC.

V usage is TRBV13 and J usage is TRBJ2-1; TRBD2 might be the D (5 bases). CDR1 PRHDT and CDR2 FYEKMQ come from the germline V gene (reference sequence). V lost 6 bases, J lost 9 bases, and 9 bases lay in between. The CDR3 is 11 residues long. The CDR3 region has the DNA TGTGCCAGCAGGTGGACTTCTGAGCAGTTCTTC. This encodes CASRWTSEQFF.

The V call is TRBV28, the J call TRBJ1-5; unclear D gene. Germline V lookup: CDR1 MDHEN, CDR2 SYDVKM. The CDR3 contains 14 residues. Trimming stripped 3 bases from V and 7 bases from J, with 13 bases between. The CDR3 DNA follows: TGTGCCAGCAGTTTTTTGACTGCCGAACAGCCCCAGCATTTT. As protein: CASSFLTAEQPQHF.

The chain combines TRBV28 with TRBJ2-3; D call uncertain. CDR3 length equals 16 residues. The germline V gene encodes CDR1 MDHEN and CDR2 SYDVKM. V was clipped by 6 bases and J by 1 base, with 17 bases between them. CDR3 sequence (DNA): TGTGCCAGCAGCCAACGATTGGGGTCTGGCACAGATACGCAGTATTTT. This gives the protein CASSQRLGSGTDTQYF.

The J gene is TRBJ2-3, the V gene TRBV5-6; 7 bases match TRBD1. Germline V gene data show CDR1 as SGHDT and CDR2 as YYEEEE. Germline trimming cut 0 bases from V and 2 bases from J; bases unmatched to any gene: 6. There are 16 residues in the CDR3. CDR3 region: CASSLVRGPVTDTQYF. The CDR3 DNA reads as TGTGCCAGCAGCTTGGTTAGGGGGCCCGTCACAGATACGCAGTATTTT.

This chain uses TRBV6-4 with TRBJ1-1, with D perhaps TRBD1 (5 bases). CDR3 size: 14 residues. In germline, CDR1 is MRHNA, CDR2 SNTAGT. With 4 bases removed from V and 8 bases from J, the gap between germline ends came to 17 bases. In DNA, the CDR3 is TGTGCCAGCAGTGTTTCAGGGACTACGGAAGAAGCTTTCTTT. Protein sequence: CASSVSGTTEEAFF.

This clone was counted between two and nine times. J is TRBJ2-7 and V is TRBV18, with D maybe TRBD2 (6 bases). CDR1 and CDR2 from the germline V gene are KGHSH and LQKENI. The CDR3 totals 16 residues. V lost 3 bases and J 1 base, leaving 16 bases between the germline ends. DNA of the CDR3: TGTGCCAGCTCACCCCCCGGGACTCGGAGATCCTACGAGCAGTACTTC. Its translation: CASSPPGTRRSYEQYF.